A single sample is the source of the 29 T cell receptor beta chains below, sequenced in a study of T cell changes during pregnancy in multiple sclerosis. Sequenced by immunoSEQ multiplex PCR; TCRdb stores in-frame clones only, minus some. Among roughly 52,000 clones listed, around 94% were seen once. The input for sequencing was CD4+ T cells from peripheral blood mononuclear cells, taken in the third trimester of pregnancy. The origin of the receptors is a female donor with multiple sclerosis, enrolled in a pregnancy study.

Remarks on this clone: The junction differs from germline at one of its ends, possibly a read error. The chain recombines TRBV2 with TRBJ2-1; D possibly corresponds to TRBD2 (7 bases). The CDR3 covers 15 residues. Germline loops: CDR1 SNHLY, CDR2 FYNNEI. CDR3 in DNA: TGTGTCAGCCAATGGGAGGGGGTCTCCTACAATGAGCAGTTCTTC. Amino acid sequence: CVSQWEGVSYNEQFF.

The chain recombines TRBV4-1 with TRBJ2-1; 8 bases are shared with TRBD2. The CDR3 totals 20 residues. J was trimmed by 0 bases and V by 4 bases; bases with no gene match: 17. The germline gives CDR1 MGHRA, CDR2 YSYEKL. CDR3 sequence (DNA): TGCGCCAGCAGCCCCACACATGGGACTAGAGCCCCTAGCTCCTACAATGAGCAGTTCTTC. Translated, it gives CASSPTHGTRAPSSYNEQFF.

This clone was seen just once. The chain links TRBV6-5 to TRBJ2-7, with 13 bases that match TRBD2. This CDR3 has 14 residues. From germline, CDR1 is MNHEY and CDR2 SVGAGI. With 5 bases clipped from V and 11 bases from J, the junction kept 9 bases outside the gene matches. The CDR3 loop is CASSALAGGPYKYF. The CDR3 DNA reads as TGTGCCAGCAGTGCACTAGCGGGAGGGCCATACAAGTACTTC.

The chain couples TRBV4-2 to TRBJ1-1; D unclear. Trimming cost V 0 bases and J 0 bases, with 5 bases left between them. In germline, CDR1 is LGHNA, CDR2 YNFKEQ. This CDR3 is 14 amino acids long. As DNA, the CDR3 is TGTGCCAGCAGCCAAGACGGTCTGAACACTGAAGCTTTCTTT. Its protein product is CASSQDGLNTEAFF.

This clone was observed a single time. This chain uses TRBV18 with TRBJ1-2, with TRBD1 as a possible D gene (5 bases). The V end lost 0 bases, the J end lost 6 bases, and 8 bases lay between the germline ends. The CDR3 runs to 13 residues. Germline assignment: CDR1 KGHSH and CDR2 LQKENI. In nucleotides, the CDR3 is TGTGCCAGCTCACCACCTGGGGGGAATGGCTACACCTTC. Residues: CASSPPGGNGYTF. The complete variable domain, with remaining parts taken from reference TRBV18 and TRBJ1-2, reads NAGVMQNPRHLVRRRGQEARLRCSPMKGHSHVYWYRQLPEEGLKFMVYLQKENIIDESGMPKERFSAEFPKEGPSILRIQQVVRGDSAAYFCASSPPGGNGYTFGSGTRLTVV.

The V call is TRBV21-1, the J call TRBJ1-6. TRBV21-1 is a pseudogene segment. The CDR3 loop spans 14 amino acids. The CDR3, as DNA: TGTGCCAGCATGTACGGGGGGGGCAATTCACCCCTCCACTTT. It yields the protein CASMYGGGNSPLHF.

CDR3 protein: CASSPRGGREYEQYF. CDR3 bases: TGTGCCAGCAGTCCCCGGGGAGGAAGGGAGTACGAGCAGTACTTC. V and J are TRBV27 and TRBJ2-5, with D possibly being TRBD2 (6 bases). The J call is in doubt because the DNA end fits TRBJ2-7 better. Germline CDR1 and CDR2: MNHEY and SMNVEV (reference sequence). This CDR3 region has 15 residues.

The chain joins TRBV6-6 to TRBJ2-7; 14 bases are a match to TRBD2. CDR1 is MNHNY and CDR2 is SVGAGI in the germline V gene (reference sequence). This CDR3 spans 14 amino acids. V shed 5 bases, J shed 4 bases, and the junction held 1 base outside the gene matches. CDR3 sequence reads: CASSGTSGRYEQYF. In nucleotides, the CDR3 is TGTGCCAGCAGTGGGACTAGCGGGAGATACGAGCAGTACTTC.

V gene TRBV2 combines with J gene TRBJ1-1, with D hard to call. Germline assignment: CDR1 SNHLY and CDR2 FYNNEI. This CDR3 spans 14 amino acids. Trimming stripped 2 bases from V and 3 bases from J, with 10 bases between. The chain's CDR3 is CASSESGIYTEAFF. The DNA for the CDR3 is TGTGCCAGCAGTGAATCGGGGATCTACACTGAAGCTTTCTTT.

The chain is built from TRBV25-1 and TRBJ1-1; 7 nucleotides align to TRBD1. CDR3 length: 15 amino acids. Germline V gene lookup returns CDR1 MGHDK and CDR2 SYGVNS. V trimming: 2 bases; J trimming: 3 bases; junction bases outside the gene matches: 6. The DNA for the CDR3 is TGTGCCAGCAGTGAAAACTCACAGGGGTACACTGAAGCTTTCTTT. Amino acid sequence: CASSENSQGYTEAFF.

This chain's CDR3 is CAWSRLAGGVGTDTQYF. CDR3 sequence (DNA): TGTGCCTGGTCGAGACTAGCGGGAGGGGTCGGCACAGATACGCAGTATTTT. This chain uses TRBV30 with TRBJ2-3; 14 nucleotides agree with TRBD2. The CDR3 length is 17 residues. With 5 bases clipped from V and 1 base from J, the junction kept 8 bases outside the gene matches. CDR1 is GTSNPN and CDR2 is SVGIG in the germline V gene (reference sequence).

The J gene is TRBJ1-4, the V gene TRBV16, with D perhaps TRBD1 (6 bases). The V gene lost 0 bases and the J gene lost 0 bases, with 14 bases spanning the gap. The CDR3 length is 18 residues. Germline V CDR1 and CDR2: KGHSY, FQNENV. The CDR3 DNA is TGTGCCAGCAGCCAATCGTCTTCCCAGGGGACAACTAATGAAAAACTGTTTTTT. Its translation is CASSQSSSQGTTNEKLFF.

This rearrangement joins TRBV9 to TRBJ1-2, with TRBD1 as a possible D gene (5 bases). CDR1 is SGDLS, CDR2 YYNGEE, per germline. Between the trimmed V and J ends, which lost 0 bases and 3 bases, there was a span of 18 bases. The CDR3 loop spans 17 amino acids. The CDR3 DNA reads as TGTGCCAGCAGCGTAGATCCAGGGTACACTTGGGACTATGGCTACACCTTC. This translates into CASSVDPGYTWDYGYTF. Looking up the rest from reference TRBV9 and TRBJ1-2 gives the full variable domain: DSGVTQTPKHLITATGQRVTLRCSPRSGDLSVYWYQQSLDQGLQFLIQYYNGEERAKGNILERFSAQQFPDLHSELNLSSLELGDSALYFCASSVDPGYTWDYGYTFGSGTRLTVV.

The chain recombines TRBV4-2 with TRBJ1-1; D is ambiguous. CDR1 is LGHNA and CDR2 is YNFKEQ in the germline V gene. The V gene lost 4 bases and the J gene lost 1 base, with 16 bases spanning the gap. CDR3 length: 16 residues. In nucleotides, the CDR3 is TGTGCCAGCAGCCCTACATTGACAAACTCGAACACTGAAGCTTTCTTT. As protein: CASSPTLTNSNTEAFF.

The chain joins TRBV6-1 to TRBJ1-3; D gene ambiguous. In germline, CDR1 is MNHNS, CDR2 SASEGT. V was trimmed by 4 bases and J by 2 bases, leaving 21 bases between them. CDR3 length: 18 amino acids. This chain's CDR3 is CASSGRREGPGAGNTIYF. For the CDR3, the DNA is TGTGCCAGCAGTGGCCGTCGGGAGGGCCCCGGGGCTGGAAACACCATATATTTT.

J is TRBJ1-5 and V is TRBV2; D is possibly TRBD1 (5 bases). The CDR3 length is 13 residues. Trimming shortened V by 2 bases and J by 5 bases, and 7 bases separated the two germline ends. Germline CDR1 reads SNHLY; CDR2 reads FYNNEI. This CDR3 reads CASSERGHQPQHF. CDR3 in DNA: TGTGCCAGCAGTGAAAGGGGCCATCAGCCCCAGCATTTT.

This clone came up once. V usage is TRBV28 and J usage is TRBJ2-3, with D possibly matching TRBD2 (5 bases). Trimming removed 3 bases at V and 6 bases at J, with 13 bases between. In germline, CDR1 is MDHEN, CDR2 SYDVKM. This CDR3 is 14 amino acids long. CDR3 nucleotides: TGTGCCAGCAGTTTCATCGGGAAAGGGGATACGCAGTATTTT. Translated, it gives CASSFIGKGDTQYF.

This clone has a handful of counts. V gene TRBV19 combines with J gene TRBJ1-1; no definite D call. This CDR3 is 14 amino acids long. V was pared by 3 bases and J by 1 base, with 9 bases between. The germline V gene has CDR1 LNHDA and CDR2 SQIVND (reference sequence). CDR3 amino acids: CASSIGERNTEAFF. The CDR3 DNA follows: TGTGCCAGTAGTATCGGAGAGAGGAACACTGAAGCTTTCTTT.

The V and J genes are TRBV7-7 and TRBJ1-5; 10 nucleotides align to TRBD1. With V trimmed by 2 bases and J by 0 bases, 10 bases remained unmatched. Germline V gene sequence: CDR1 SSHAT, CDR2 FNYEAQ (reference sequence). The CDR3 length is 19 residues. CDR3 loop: CASSLRIRDRGCSNQPQHF. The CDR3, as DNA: TGTGCCAGCAGCTTAAGGATCCGGGACAGGGGATGTAGCAATCAGCCCCAGCATTTT.

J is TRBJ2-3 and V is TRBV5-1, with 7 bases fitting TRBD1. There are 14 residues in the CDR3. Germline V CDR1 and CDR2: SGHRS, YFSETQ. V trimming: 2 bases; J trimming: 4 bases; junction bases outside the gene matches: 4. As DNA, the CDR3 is TGCGCCAGCAGCTTACGGACAGGAGCAGATACGCAGTATTTT. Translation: CASSLRTGADTQYF.

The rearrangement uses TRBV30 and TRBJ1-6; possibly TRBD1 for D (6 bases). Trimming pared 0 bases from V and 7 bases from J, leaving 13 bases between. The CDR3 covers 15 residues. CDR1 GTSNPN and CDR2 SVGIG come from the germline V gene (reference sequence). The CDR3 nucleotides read TGTGCCTGGAGTGTAGTTGGGGGCGGGAATTCACCCCTCCACTTT. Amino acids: CAWSVVGGGNSPLHF. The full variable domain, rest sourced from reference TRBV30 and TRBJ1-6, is SQTIHQWPATLVQPVGSPLSLECTVEGTSNPNLYWYRQAAGRGLQLLFYSVGIGQISSEVPQNLSASRPQDRQFILSSKKLLLSDSGFYLCAWSVVGGGNSPLHFGNGTRLTVT.

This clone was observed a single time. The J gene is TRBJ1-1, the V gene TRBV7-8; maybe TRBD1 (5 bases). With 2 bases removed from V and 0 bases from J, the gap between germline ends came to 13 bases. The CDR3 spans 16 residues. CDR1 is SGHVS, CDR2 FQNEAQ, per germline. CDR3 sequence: CASSLRQGNLNTEAFF. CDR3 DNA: TGTGCCAGCAGCTTAAGGCAGGGCAATTTGAACACTGAAGCTTTCTTT.

CDR3 DNA sequence: TGCAGCCAGCGAATCACAGATACGCAGTATTTT. It translates to CSQRITDTQYF. This chain joins TRBV20-1 and TRBJ2-3; D unresolved. CDR3 size: 11 residues. Germline V gene lookup returns CDR1 DFQATT and CDR2 SNEGSKA (reference sequence).

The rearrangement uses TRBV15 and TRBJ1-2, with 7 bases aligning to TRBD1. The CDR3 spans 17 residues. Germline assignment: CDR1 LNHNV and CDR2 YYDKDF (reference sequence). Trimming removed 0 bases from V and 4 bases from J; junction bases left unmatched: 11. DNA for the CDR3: TGTGCCACCAGCAGAGATAAATTTCAGGGGGTGCCCTATGGCTACACCTTC. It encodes CATSRDKFQGVPYGYTF.

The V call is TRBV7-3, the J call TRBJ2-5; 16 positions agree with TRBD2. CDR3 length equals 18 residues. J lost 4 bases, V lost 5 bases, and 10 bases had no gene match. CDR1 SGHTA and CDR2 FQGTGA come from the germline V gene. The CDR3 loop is CASSLGTSGGAGIETQYF. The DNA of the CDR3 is TGTGCCAGCAGCCTGGGGACTAGCGGGGGGGCGGGGATAGAGACCCAGTACTTC.

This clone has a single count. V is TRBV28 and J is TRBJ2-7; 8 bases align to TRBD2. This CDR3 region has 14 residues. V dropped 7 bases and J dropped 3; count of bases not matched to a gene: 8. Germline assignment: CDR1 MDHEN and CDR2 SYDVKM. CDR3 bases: TGTGCCAGCAACCCCGCCCTAGCGGGCTACGAGCAGTACTTC. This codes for CASNPALAGYEQYF.

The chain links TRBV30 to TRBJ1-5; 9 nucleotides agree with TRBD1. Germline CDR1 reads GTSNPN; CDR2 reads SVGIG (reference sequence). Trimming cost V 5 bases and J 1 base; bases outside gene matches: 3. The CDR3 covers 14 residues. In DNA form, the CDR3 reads TGTGCCTGGTCGGGACAGGGAAGCAATCAGCCCCAGCATTTT. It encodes CAWSGQGSNQPQHF.

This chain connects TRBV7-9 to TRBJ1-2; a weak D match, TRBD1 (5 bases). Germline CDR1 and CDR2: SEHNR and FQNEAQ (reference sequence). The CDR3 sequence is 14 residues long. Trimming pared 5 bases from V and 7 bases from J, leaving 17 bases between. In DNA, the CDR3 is TGTGCCAGCAGCCCACTCGGGGGGTCCACTGGCTACACCTTC. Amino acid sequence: CASSPLGGSTGYTF.

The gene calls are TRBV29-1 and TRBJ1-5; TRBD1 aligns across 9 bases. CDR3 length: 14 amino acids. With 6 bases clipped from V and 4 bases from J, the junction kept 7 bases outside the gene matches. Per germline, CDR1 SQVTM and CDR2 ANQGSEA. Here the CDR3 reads CSVATGTGNQPQHF. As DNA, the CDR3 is TGCAGCGTCGCCACCGGGACAGGGAATCAGCCCCAGCATTTT.